The T cell receptor (beta chain) described here comes from a study of blood T cells in healthy people across ages (dated by TCRdb to between 2014 and 2017). In terms of the full investigation: Template switching captured roughly one uniquely barcoded TCR beta cDNA molecule per two T cells in model experiments. Four age groups were formed from the donors: young (average 16 years), middle-aged (around 41), aged (approximately 60) and long-lived (about 80). Using deep sequencing normalized with unique cDNA molecular identifiers, the study measured how TCR beta repertoire diversity changes with age. To avoid experimental bias, donors of different ages were spread randomly across the sequencing lanes. Two additional independent replicas of 1 million unique cDNA reads from the same blood draw were analyzed for two donors (one aged 18 to 30 and one aged 80 or older).

The library was produced with 5' RACE. This sample was sequenced with an Illumina HiSeq 2500. The second PCR ran for roughly 7 to 11 cycles and used a J-beta primer mix along with a sample-barcoded 5' primer. Each TCR beta cDNA molecule received a unique molecular identifier from a template-switch 5' adaptor carrying 12 random nucleotides. Each sample yielded at least 2.5 million CDR3-containing paired-end reads. The Mint cDNA synthesis kit, primed by a TRBC-specific oligonucleotide, was used to synthesize first-strand cDNA from all RNA. After uracil-DNA glycosylase treatment, a first 18-cycle PCR used universal primers M1SS and BC2_uni_R on all cDNA. Processing in the source paper ran as follows. Each sample was normalized by randomly selecting 1 million high-quality reads, each carrying a distinct molecular identifier. Instead of being binned into consensus sequences, reads that shared molecular identifiers were thrown out. MiTCR, with a Q25 quality threshold and the strictest error-elimination algorithm, was used for CDR3 identification, clonotype clustering and error correction. A nonparametric unseen species model using Euler transformation provided a lower-bound estimate of total TCR beta diversity. TCRdb applied fastp at Q25 and MiXCR to the public reads, then kept only in-frame beta chains. Rows merge per CDR3 protein into single entries with the most common DNA and genes. Clone size and V and J calls follow TCRdb, not the original study. The sample profile shows 1.5 million to 2 million distinct CDR3 sequences; around half of them were found once. The ten biggest clones cover more than 2% of the sample.

Only a few counts were recorded for this clonotype. Its binding antigen is unknown. No much larger clone is present one base from it, and per-base qualities are unavailable. The CDR3 spans 15 residues, from the cysteine through the phenylalanine. Only CDR3 DNA is held: 45 bases, read in frame from base 1. A distance of 9 bases separates the germline ends of V and J, which lose 0 bases and 1 base respectively. Taken from the germline V gene, the CDR1 and CDR2 loops are MNHEY and SVGAGI. General study outcomes and caveats: Donor CMV infection status was unknown, potentially confounding age-related changes in expanded clonotypes. Compared with the aged group, the long-lived group had more naive CD4+ T cells, fewer expanded clones and increased TCR diversity, a pattern suggesting age selection. Observed TCR beta diversity per million T cells fell roughly linearly with age, and a significant reduction was already apparent by age around 40. The percentage of naive T cells measured by flow cytometry correlated strongly with observed TCR beta diversity. Estimates of total diversity based on one million sequenced T cells were regarded as lower bounds and as underestimates. Bulk unsorted PBMC profiling prevented conclusive comparison of naive and antigen-experienced compartments.

Systemically healthy Caucasian individuals from Russia, some 40 in total and aged roughly 6 to 100 years, were included as donors. Each donor gave 8.5 to 10 milliliters of peripheral blood, collected into EDTA-treated Vacutainer tubes. Ficoll-Paque density-gradient centrifugation was used to isolate PBMCs, with at least 6.5 million per sample. Trizol reagent was used to extract total RNA from PBMCs, with at least 6 micrograms per sample. For every donor, an aliquot of PBMCs went through flow cytometry to measure the percentages of naive CD45RAhigh/CD27high T cells. The sample was blood. This clonotype was sampled from a woman between 35 and 50 years old in good health. This sequence uses TRBV6-5 and TRBJ1-1, with the D gene not confidently named. The CDR3 is CASSYSILRNTEAFF. DNA sequence: TGTGCCAGCAGTTACTCAATACTCCGGAACACTGAAGCTTTCTTT.